This TCR beta chain emerged from a study of shared clonotypes between healthy human individuals. Assay used: immunoSEQ multiplex PCR; TCRdb lists only in-frame clones, some missing. The table lists 650,000 to 700,000 clones, 90% of them singletons, with about 34% in the top ten. CD45RO+ cells went into CD8 memory alongside CCR7-negative CD45RA+ TemRA cells. The CDR3 covers 15 residues. CDR1 SGHRS and CDR2 YFSETQ come from the germline V gene. Deletions cut 1 base from V and 0 bases from J, with 11 bases between. The sequence derives from a man between 18 and 35 years old in good health. Some clones in this sample may be carry-over from other donors' samples. The chain employs TRBV5-1 and TRBJ2-7, with D perhaps given as TRBD1 or TRBD2 (5 bases each). Source material: memory CD8+ T cells from PBMCs. Subset defined: CD45RO+ cells pooled with CCR7-negative TemRA cells. The CDR3 region is CASSLIEGTSYEQYF. CDR3 in DNA: TGCGCCAGCAGCTTGATCGAGGGGACCTCCTACGAGCAGTACTTC.